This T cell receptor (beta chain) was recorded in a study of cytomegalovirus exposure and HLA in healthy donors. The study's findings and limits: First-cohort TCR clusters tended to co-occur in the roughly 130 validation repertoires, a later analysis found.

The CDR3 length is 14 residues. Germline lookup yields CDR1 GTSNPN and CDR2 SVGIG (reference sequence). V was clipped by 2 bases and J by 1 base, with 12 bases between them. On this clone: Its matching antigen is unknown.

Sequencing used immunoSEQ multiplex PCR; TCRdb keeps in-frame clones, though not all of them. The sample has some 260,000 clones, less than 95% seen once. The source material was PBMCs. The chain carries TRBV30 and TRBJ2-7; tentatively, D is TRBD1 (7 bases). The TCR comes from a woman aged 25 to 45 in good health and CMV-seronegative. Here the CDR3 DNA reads TGTGCCTGGAGTAAGGCAGGGGGGTCCTACGAGCAGTACTTC. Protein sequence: CAWSKAGGSYEQYF.